What follows are 12 T cell receptor beta chains derived from one specimen sequenced in a study of cytomegalovirus exposure and HLA in healthy donors. TCRdb's table, derived via immunoSEQ multiplex PCR, lists solely in-frame clones and lacks some. The sample lists roughly 350,000 clones; about nine tenths were seen once. Sequencing was carried out using PBMCs. These receptors all stem from a woman younger than 30 in good health and CMV-seronegative.

The chain combines TRBV19 with TRBJ1-5; D not resolved. This CDR3 is built from 15 residues. Trimming pared 2 bases from V and 0 bases from J, leaving 8 bases between. Germline V lookup: CDR1 LNHDA, CDR2 SQIVND (reference sequence). This CDR3 reads CASSILGDSNQPQHF. In DNA, the CDR3 is TGTGCCAGTAGTATATTGGGAGATAGCAATCAGCCCCAGCATTTT.

The V call is TRBV14, the J call TRBJ1-1; no reliable D call. Trimming took off 5 bases at V and 0 bases at J, with 13 bases between the two ends. The CDR3 spans 15 residues. CDR1 and CDR2 (germline): SGHDN, FVKESK. The CDR3 bases are TGTGCCAGCAGCGCCCCCGGGAGCCTGAACACTGAAGCTTTCTTT. Translated, it gives CASSAPGSLNTEAFF. The complete variable domain, with remaining parts taken from reference TRBV14 and TRBJ1-1, reads EAGVTQFPSHSVIEKGQTVTLRCDPISGHDNLYWYRRVMGKEIKFLLHFVKESKQDESGMPNNRFLAERTGGTYSTLKVQPAELEDSGVYFCASSAPGSLNTEAFFGQGTRLTVV.

The V gene is TRBV7-3, the J gene TRBJ2-1; 8 bases are a match to TRBD2. The CDR3 length is 15 residues. V was pared by 4 bases and J by 3 bases, with 5 bases of the junction left unmatched. Germline CDR1 is SGHTA and CDR2 is FQGTGA. DNA of the CDR3: TGTGCCAGCAGCTCGACTAGCGCGGACTACAATGAGCAGTTCTTC. Translation gives CASSSTSADYNEQFF.

The CDR3 DNA reads TGTGCCAGCACCTATACTACTGCGGGGGTCGCTAATCAGCCCCAGCATTTT. This encodes CASTYTTAGVANQPQHF. This chain joins TRBV27 and TRBJ1-5, with D perhaps TRBD1 (5 bases). Trimming stripped 7 bases from V and 4 bases from J, with 23 bases between. CDR3 size: 17 residues. Per the germline V gene, CDR1 is MNHEY and CDR2 is SMNVEV (reference sequence).

The chain combines TRBV19 with TRBJ1-1, with 10 bases matching TRBD1. Looked up from germline, CDR1 is LNHDA and CDR2 is SQIVND (reference sequence). This CDR3 comprises 16 residues. V lost 4 bases to trimming and J lost 0 bases; unmatched junction nucleotides: 5. CDR3 sequence reads: CASSTRQGALNTEAFF. CDR3 in DNA: TGTGCCAGTAGTACGCGACAGGGGGCCCTGAACACTGAAGCTTTCTTT. The full variable domain, in which reference TRBV19 and TRBJ1-1 provide the parts outside the CDR3, is DGGITQSPKYLFRKEGQNVTLSCEQNLNHDAMYWYRQDPGQGLRLIYYSQIVNDFQKGDIAEGYSVSREKKESFPLTVTSAQKNPTAFYLCASSTRQGALNTEAFFGQGTRLTVV.

This clone was observed a single time. The V gene is TRBV4-2, the J gene TRBJ2-5; 9 nucleotides match TRBD1. The V segment lost 0 bases and the J segment 5 bases; nucleotides outside the gene matches: 7. This CDR3 is 16 amino acids long. Germline V lookup: CDR1 LGHNA, CDR2 YNFKEQ. The CDR3 coding sequence is TGTGCCAGCAGCCAAGATAATACAGGGGGCGGCGAGACCCAGTACTTC. The encoded protein is CASSQDNTGGGETQYF.

V usage is TRBV15 and J usage is TRBJ2-1; tentatively, D is TRBD2 (6 bases). Germline-derived CDR1 and CDR2 are LNHNV and YYDKDF (reference sequence). V was clipped by 8 bases and J by 9 bases, with 26 bases between them. The CDR3 is 16 amino acids. The CDR3 is CATDGGSPSVVGEQFF. The CDR3 DNA reads as TGTGCCACCGATGGGGGGAGCCCTAGCGTTGTCGGTGAGCAGTTCTTC.

This clone was seen only once. The rearrangement joins TRBV9 to TRBJ2-2, with 12 bases aligning to TRBD2. The CDR3 covers 18 residues. Per the germline V gene, CDR1 is SGDLS and CDR2 is YYNGEE. The V and J ends lost 4 bases and 5 bases, in that order; junction bases with no gene match: 12. CDR3 residues: CASSPRLAGGPSTGELFF. CDR3 bases: TGTGCCAGCAGCCCTCGCCTAGCGGGAGGGCCCTCGACCGGGGAGCTGTTTTTT. Together with reference TRBV9 and TRBJ2-2, the CDR3 gives the full variable domain: DSGVTQTPKHLITATGQRVTLRCSPRSGDLSVYWYQQSLDQGLQFLIQYYNGEERAKGNILERFSAQQFPDLHSELNLSSLELGDSALYFCASSPRLAGGPSTGELFFGEGSRLTVL.

V gene TRBV7-3 combines with J gene TRBJ1-1; D is undetermined. The germline V gene encodes CDR1 SGHTA and CDR2 FQGTGA. This CDR3 comprises 13 residues. Trimming cost V 5 bases and J 2 bases, with 9 bases left between them. CDR3 coding DNA: TGTGCCAGCAGCCCCGACACTAACACTGAAGCTTTCTTT. As protein: CASSPDTNTEAFF.

The chain joins TRBV13 to TRBJ2-2; 7 bases match TRBD1. V lost 5 bases to trimming and J lost 7 bases; unmatched junction nucleotides: 4. The CDR3 length is 13 residues. Germline V lookup: CDR1 PRHDT, CDR2 FYEKMQ (reference sequence). CDR3 sequence (DNA): TGTGCCAGCAGCACACAGGGGATCGGGGAGCTGTTTTTT. Translating it yields CASSTQGIGELFF. Based on the CDR3 plus reference TRBV13 and TRBJ2-2, the full variable domain is AAGVIQSPRHLIKEKRETATLKCYPIPRHDTVYWYQQGPGQDPQFLISFYEKMQSDKGSIPDRFSAQQFSDYHSELNMSSLELGDSALYFCASSTQGIGELFFGEGSRLTVL.

CDR3 nucleotide sequence: TGCAGCGTGTGGGGGACTAGGGATACCTACGAGCAGTACTTC. Amino acids: CSVWGTRDTYEQYF. The rearrangement uses TRBV29-1 and TRBJ2-7, with 8 bases that match TRBD2. Looked up from germline, CDR1 is SQVTM and CDR2 is ANQGSEA. V was pared by 6 bases and J by 2 bases, with 9 bases of the junction left unmatched. The CDR3 totals 14 residues.

This clone was counted a single time. V and J are TRBV7-2 and TRBJ2-1; D might be TRBD2 (6 bases). CDR1 and CDR2 from the germline V gene are SGHTA and FQGNSA. V lost 5 bases and J 4 bases, leaving 12 bases between the germline ends. The CDR3 sequence is 14 residues long. CDR3 in DNA: TGTGCCAGCAGCCGGGAGTCCGGGTACAATGAGCAGTTCTTC. The encoded protein is CASSRESGYNEQFF.